What follows are 25 T cell receptor beta chains derived from one specimen sequenced in a study of CD8 T cells in Susac syndrome. RNA amounts of roughly 0.5 to 1 ug underwent reverse transcription with random hexamers. TCRdb ran MiXCR on the immunoSEQ multiplex PCR reads and lists one entry per CDR3 protein. The data contain approximately 270,000 distinct CDR3 sequences, 90% to 95% of them singletons. Sequencing used CD4+ T cells from PBMCs. The receptors here all came from a human donor with multiple sclerosis.

The chain uses TRBV15 and TRBJ2-5; 9 nucleotides match TRBD2. The CDR3 is 18 residues long. V lost 2 bases to trimming and J lost 5 bases; unmatched junction nucleotides: 15. Germline values: CDR1 LNHNV, CDR2 YYDKDF (reference sequence). CDR3 bases: TGTGCCACCAGCAGACCTGACCGTCTAGCGGGAAGGGCGGAGACCCAGTACTTC. This sequence encodes CATSRPDRLAGRAETQYF.

The chain is built from TRBV27 and TRBJ2-6, with 10 bases that match TRBD1. Germline V lookup: CDR1 MNHEY, CDR2 SMNVEV (reference sequence). The CDR3 runs 16 residues. V lost 4 bases to trimming and J lost 1 base; unmatched junction nucleotides: 1. The DNA for the CDR3 is TGTGCCAGCAGTTCGGGACAGGGGTCTGGGGCCAACGTCCTGACTTTC. This encodes CASSSGQGSGANVLTF.

This sequence joins TRBV20-1 and TRBJ1-4, with D perhaps matching TRBD1 (6 bases). Trimming removed 3 bases at V and 3 bases at J, with 20 bases between. The CDR3 loop spans 17 amino acids. The germline V gene has CDR1 DFQATT and CDR2 SNEGSKA (reference sequence). This chain's CDR3 is CSASRLGGPNPNEKLFF. In DNA, the CDR3 is TGCAGTGCTAGTCGACTTGGGGGCCCAAACCCTAATGAAAAACTGTTTTTT.

V usage is TRBV29-1 and J usage is TRBJ2-1, with D unclear. Germline values: CDR1 SQVTM, CDR2 ANQGSEA. This CDR3 has 11 amino acids. V was cut by 5 bases and J by 9 bases, with 11 bases left in between. CDR3 nucleotides: TGCAGCGTTCGCGAGGTTGGTGAGCAGTTCTTC. Translation: CSVREVGEQFF.

V and J are TRBV3-1 and TRBJ2-2, with D hard to call. The CDR3 consists of 12 residues. Trimming cost V 6 bases and J 3 bases, with 5 bases left between them. The germline V gene encodes CDR1 LGHDT and CDR2 YNNKEL (reference sequence). CDR3 region: CASRLYTGELFF. The CDR3 region has the DNA TGTGCCAGCAGACTTTACACCGGGGAGCTGTTTTTT.

The gene calls are TRBV18 and TRBJ2-7; D not certain. Germline loops: CDR1 KGHSH, CDR2 LQKENI. Trimming stripped 5 bases from V and 0 bases from J, with 14 bases between. The CDR3 length is 15 residues. As DNA, the CDR3 is TGTGCCAGCTCATCTAAGTCCAAAAGCTCCTACGAGCAGTACTTC. Residues: CASSSKSKSSYEQYF. The full variable domain, in which reference TRBV18 and TRBJ2-7 provide the parts outside the CDR3, is NAGVMQNPRHLVRRRGQEARLRCSPMKGHSHVYWYRQLPEEGLKFMVYLQKENIIDESGMPKERFSAEFPKEGPSILRIQQVVRGDSAAYFCASSSKSKSSYEQYFGPGTRLTVT.

Only one count was recorded for this clonotype. The gene calls are TRBV12-3 or TRBV12-4 and TRBJ1-5, with TRBD1 identical over 8 bases. The ends lost 3 bases at V and 6 bases at J; junction bases unmatched: 4. The CDR3 spans 14 residues. CDR3 bases: TGTGCCAGCAGTTTGACAGGGGTGAGTCAGCCCCAGCATTTT. Its translation: CASSLTGVSQPQHF.

The chain links TRBV5-6 to TRBJ2-5; the D is unclear. CDR3 size: 12 residues. V lost 1 base to trimming and J lost 1 base, with 2 bases between them. CDR1 and CDR2 from the germline V gene are SGHDT and YYEEEE. The CDR3 bases are TGTGCCAGCAGCTTGCTCCAAGAGACCCAGTACTTC. As protein: CASSLLQETQYF.

V usage is TRBV9 and J usage is TRBJ2-2, with 9 bases aligning to TRBD1. Germline trimming cut 3 bases from V and 1 base from J; bases unmatched to any gene: 4. The length of the CDR3 is 16 residues. Germline values: CDR1 SGDLS, CDR2 YYNGEE. CDR3 region: CASSGGQGENTGELFF. The CDR3 nucleotides read TGTGCCAGCAGCGGGGGACAGGGAGAGAACACCGGGGAGCTGTTTTTT.

This chain links TRBV15 with TRBJ2-1; the D call may be TRBD1 or TRBD2 (5 bases each). The germline CDR1 and CDR2 sequences are LNHNV and YYDKDF (reference sequence). The CDR3 extends over 18 amino acids. Trimming took 3 bases from V and 4 from J, leaving 22 bases between them. This CDR3 reads CATSRGDGLGPPYNEQFF. The CDR3 DNA sequence: TGTGCCACCAGCAGGGGGGATGGTTTGGGGCCCCCATACAATGAGCAGTTCTTC.

This clonotype was observed a single time. The rearrangement joins TRBV18 to TRBJ1-1; D possibly corresponds to TRBD1 (5 bases). V was trimmed by 1 base and J by 5 bases, leaving 17 bases between them. Germline V lookup: CDR1 KGHSH, CDR2 LQKENI. This CDR3 comprises 16 residues. The CDR3 DNA sequence: TGTGCCAGCTCACCACGATCCGGGGGAGGAGGGACTGAAGCTTTCTTT. It specifies CASSPRSGGGGTEAFF.

The V call is TRBV24-1, the J call TRBJ2-7; 7 bases align to TRBD1. Unmatched junction bases numbered 1, after V lost 8 bases and J lost 4 bases. Germline CDR1 and CDR2: KGHDR and SFDVKD. The CDR3 extends over 11 amino acids. In DNA form, the CDR3 reads TGTGCCACCACACAGGGGTACGAGCAGTACGTC. Amino acids: CATTQGYEQYV.

The chain couples TRBV20-1 to TRBJ1-4; D might be TRBD1 (5 bases). Germline values: CDR1 DFQATT, CDR2 SNEGSKA (reference sequence). The V and J ends lost 6 bases and 6 bases respectively, with 14 bases between them. CDR3 length: 13 residues. The CDR3 coding sequence is TGCAGTGCCGCAACCGGGGGAGATGAAAAACTGTTTTTT. As protein: CSAATGGDEKLFF.

V usage is TRBV19 and J usage is TRBJ2-7; tentatively, D is TRBD1 or TRBD2 (5 bases each). Trimming pared 3 bases from V and 0 bases from J, leaving 12 bases between. Germline V lookup: CDR1 LNHDA, CDR2 SQIVND (reference sequence). The CDR3 is made up of 15 amino acids. CDR3 sequence reads: CASSIQPGSSYEQYF. In DNA, the CDR3 is TGTGCCAGTAGTATCCAACCAGGGAGCTCCTACGAGCAGTACTTC.

The table lists this clonotype with a count of one. This chain links TRBV6-6 with TRBJ1-1, with D perhaps matching TRBD1 (5 bases). The ends were cut back, 5 bases at V and 1 base at J, with 11 bases in the middle. The germline V gene has CDR1 MNHNY and CDR2 SVGAGI (reference sequence). The CDR3 runs to 14 residues. The CDR3 region has the DNA TGTGCCAGCAGTCTCACGACAGAGAACACTGAAGCTTTCTTT. Amino acids: CASSLTTENTEAFF.

The J gene is TRBJ1-1, the V gene TRBV29-1; perhaps TRBD1 as D (6 bases). V lost 6 bases and J 1 base, leaving 12 bases between the germline ends. Germline CDR1 SQVTM, CDR2 ANQGSEA. There are 13 residues in the CDR3. CDR3 sequence reads: CSVGGQPNTEAFF. CDR3 coding DNA: TGCAGCGTGGGTGGACAGCCGAACACTGAAGCTTTCTTT.

The chain combines TRBV4-1 with TRBJ2-1; TRBD2 aligns across 16 bases. From germline, CDR1 is MGHRA and CDR2 YSYEKL. Unmatched junction bases numbered 8, after V lost 4 bases and J lost 8 bases. This CDR3 is built from 17 residues. The chain's CDR3 is CASSRGLAGGPRDEQFF. CDR3 nucleotides: TGCGCCAGCAGCCGGGGACTAGCGGGGGGGCCGAGGGATGAGCAGTTCTTC.

The chain is built from TRBV25-1 and TRBJ1-3, with a tentative D call TRBD1 (6 bases). CDR3 size: 14 residues. The germline V and J ends were trimmed by 10 bases and 6 bases, with 19 bases remaining between them. Per germline, CDR1 MGHDK and CDR2 SYGVNS. CDR3 nucleotides: TGTGCCACCACGTCGGACCAGGGGACAAACACCATATATTTT. Translating gives CATTSDQGTNTIYF. The full variable domain, completed using reference TRBV25-1 and TRBJ1-3, is EADIYQTPRYLVIGTGKKITLECSQTMGHDKMYWYQQDPGMELHLIHYSYGVNSTEKGDLSSESTVSRIRTEHFPLTLESARPSHTSQYLCATTSDQGTNTIYFGEGSWLTVV.

The rearrangement links TRBV12-3 or TRBV12-4 to TRBJ1-6; TRBD1 might be the D (5 bases). This CDR3 contains 11 residues. V was clipped by 4 bases and J by 14 bases, with 9 bases between them. The chain's CDR3 is CASSSRGSLHF. The CDR3 nucleotides are TGTGCCAGCAGTTCTCGGGGGTCCCTCCACTTT.

The rearrangement links TRBV5-1 to TRBJ2-2; TRBD1 matches at 10 bases. The CDR3 loop spans 17 amino acids. The J segment lost 7 bases and the V segment lost 0 bases, leaving 9 bases of the junction unmatched. The V gene's germline CDR1 is SGHRS and CDR2 YFSETQ. CDR3 DNA sequence: TGCGCCAGCAGCTTGGACTCGACAGGGGGCGTCGGCGGGGAGCTGTTTTTT. It is translated as CASSLDSTGGVGGELFF.

The genes are TRBV6-1 and TRBJ2-6; D is uncertain. V shed 7 bases and J shed 1 base, with 8 bases lying between them. This CDR3 is built from 14 residues. Germline CDR1 MNHNS, CDR2 SASEGT. CDR3 protein: CASTFISGANVLTF. CDR3 sequence (DNA): TGTGCCAGCACTTTTATTTCTGGGGCCAACGTCCTGACTTTC.

The gene calls are TRBV19 and TRBJ1-5; 9 bases are shared with TRBD1. Per the germline V gene, CDR1 is LNHDA and CDR2 is SQIVND (reference sequence). The CDR3 consists of 16 residues. Losses at the gene ends were 7 bases for V and 1 base for J; bases not matched to a gene: 8. The CDR3 is CASTWTGARSNQPQHF. The CDR3 DNA follows: TGTGCCAGTACCTGGACAGGGGCTAGGAGCAATCAGCCCCAGCATTTT. The full variable domain, in which reference TRBV19 and TRBJ1-5 provide the parts outside the CDR3, is DGGITQSPKYLFRKEGQNVTLSCEQNLNHDAMYWYRQDPGQGLRLIYYSQIVNDFQKGDIAEGYSVSREKKESFPLTVTSAQKNPTAFYLCASTWTGARSNQPQHFGDGTRLSIL.

The V call is TRBV4-1, the J call TRBJ1-2; D remains ambiguous. The CDR3 covers 14 residues. Between the trimmed V and J ends, which lost 2 bases and 5 bases, there was a span of 12 bases. Germline V gives CDR1 MGHRA, CDR2 YSYEKL. The CDR3 sequence: CASSQLDDSYGYTF. The CDR3, as DNA: TGCGCCAGCAGCCAATTAGACGACTCTTATGGCTACACCTTC.

The rearrangement joins TRBV11-2 to TRBJ2-7, with TRBD1 matching 8 bases. The V segment lost 1 base and the J segment 5 bases; nucleotides outside the gene matches: 16. From germline, CDR1 is SGHAT and CDR2 FQNNGV. The CDR3 is 18 amino acids. CDR3 sequence reads: CASSLASLGPGQGHEQYF. The CDR3 nucleotides read TGTGCCAGCAGCTTAGCGTCCTTGGGGCCCGGACAGGGCCACGAGCAGTACTTC.

This clonotype was detected only a few times. The rearrangement uses TRBV7-9 and TRBJ1-2, with D tentatively TRBD1 (5 bases). CDR1 is SEHNR and CDR2 is FQNEAQ in the germline V gene (reference sequence). V lost 5 bases and J lost 4, with 11 bases in between. The CDR3 consists of 13 residues. CDR3 bases: TGTGCCAGCAGCCCTGACAGACCCTATGGCTACACCTTC. Its protein is CASSPDRPYGYTF. Based on the CDR3 plus reference TRBV7-9 and TRBJ1-2, the full variable domain is DTGVSQNPRHKITKRGQNVTFRCDPISEHNRLYWYRQTLGQGPEFLTYFQNEAQLEKSRLLSDRFSAERPKGSFSTLEIQRTEQGDSAMYLCASSPDRPYGYTFGSGTRLTVV.